Listed here are 24 T cell receptor beta chains from one sample, sequenced in a study of T cells in Graves' hyperthyroidism and ophthalmopathy (dated by TCRdb to the late 2010s). The library was prepared using multiplex PCR. Sequencing used an Illumina HiSeq 2000. Amplification of TCR beta CDR3 regions was carried out from RNA transcripts. The TCR CDR3 was subjected to a first round of RT-PCR using the HTBI primer set and the Qiagen OneStep RT-PCR kit. TCRdb's own reprocessing of the public reads used fastp at Q25 and MiXCR and kept productive beta chains. Each entry merges the rows of one CDR3 protein and shows their most common DNA and genes. The sample table holds 700,000 to 950,000 distinct CDR3 sequences, of which approximately 40% were seen once. Roughly 31% of the sample goes to the ten largest clones. Sequencing was done on a sample of blood. Receptor source: a woman in her 40s with Graves' hyperthyroidism.

The chain employs TRBV9 and TRBJ1-1; no firm D call. V lost 0 bases, J lost 1 base, and 19 bases lay in between. The CDR3 extends over 18 amino acids. Germline V gives CDR1 SGDLS, CDR2 YYNGEE. The CDR3 is CASSVGRRLPPRNTEAFF. CDR3 in DNA: TGTGCCAGCAGCGTAGGTCGACGTCTACCTCCCCGGAACACTGAAGCTTTCTTT.

The CDR3 loop reads CASSLGTGGVGELFF. For the CDR3, the DNA is TGTGCCAGCAGCTTGGGAACAGGGGGCGTCGGGGAGCTGTTTTTT. V and J are TRBV7-2 and TRBJ2-2; TRBD1 matches at 9 bases. V trimming: 3 bases; J trimming: 7 bases; junction bases outside the gene matches: 6. Per germline, CDR1 SGHTA and CDR2 FQGNSA. The CDR3 spans 15 residues.

Ten or more counts support this clonotype. V usage is TRBV15 and J usage is TRBJ1-2, with D perhaps matching TRBD1 (6 bases). The CDR3 loop spans 13 amino acids. V lost 9 bases, J lost 2 bases, and 13 bases lay in between. Germline assignment: CDR1 LNHNV and CDR2 YYDKDF (reference sequence). DNA of the CDR3: TGTGCCACGAAAAACAGGGAAAACTATGGCTACACCTTC. Protein product: CATKNRENYGYTF.

The genes are TRBV5-1 and TRBJ1-4; no clear D gene. V gave up 3 bases and J gave up 8 bases, with 14 bases separating them. The V gene's germline CDR1 is SGHRS and CDR2 YFSETQ. The CDR3 is made up of 14 amino acids. This CDR3 is CASSSSNEGEKLFF. The CDR3 DNA reads as TGCGCCAGCAGCTCCTCAAATGAAGGAGAAAAACTGTTTTTT.

A remark on this clonotype: The CDR3 ends on some other residue instead of the conserved phenylalanine or tryptophan, so this is likely a read error. The chain employs TRBV29-1 and TRBJ1-1, with D hard to call. CDR1 is SQVTM, CDR2 ANQGSEA, per germline. With 6 bases removed from V and 0 bases from J, the gap between germline ends came to 14 bases. The CDR3 is 14 residues long. CDR3 DNA sequence: TGCAGCGTCGGGTGGGAAAGTATGAACACTGAAGCTTTCCTT. It yields the protein CSVGWESMNTEAFL.

The genes are TRBV20-1 and TRBJ1-6; 8 bases align to TRBD1. The CDR3 sequence is 14 residues long. V shed 3 bases, J shed 10 bases, and the junction held 8 bases outside the gene matches. Germline lookup yields CDR1 DFQATT and CDR2 SNEGSKA (reference sequence). The CDR3 loop reads CSARPTTGVSPLHF. The CDR3, as DNA: TGCAGTGCTAGGCCCACGACAGGGGTCTCACCCCTCCACTTT.

The chain couples TRBV2 to TRBJ1-6, with a weak D call TRBD1 (6 bases). The length of the CDR3 is 15 residues. Trimming took off 4 bases at V and 8 bases at J, with 15 bases between the two ends. Germline CDR1 is SNHLY and CDR2 is FYNNEI. The CDR3 sequence is CASSAAGGLDSPLHF. CDR3 nucleotide sequence: TGTGCCAGCAGTGCTGCGGGGGGGCTTGATTCACCCCTCCACTTT.

The chain carries TRBV7-2 and TRBJ1-3; D is unresolved. Germline V CDR1 and CDR2: SGHTA, FQGNSA. V lost 1 base to trimming and J lost 2 bases, with 12 bases between them. The CDR3 covers 16 residues. As DNA, the CDR3 is TGTGCCAGCAGCTTAGGGGCGGGTGCGGCTGGAAACACCATATATTTT. This codes for CASSLGAGAAGNTIYF.

This clonotype was seen repeatedly, ten times or more. The chain couples TRBV20-1 to TRBJ1-3; D gene unclear. In germline, CDR1 is DFQATT, CDR2 SNEGSKA (reference sequence). This CDR3 region has 13 residues. V was pared by 5 bases and J by 0 bases, with 8 bases between. CDR3 sequence: CSAFHGSGNTIYF. The CDR3, as DNA: TGCAGTGCTTTCCATGGCTCTGGAAACACCATATATTTT.

This clonotype was picked up a small number of times. This sequence joins TRBV11-3 and TRBJ2-7; D perhaps matches TRBD2 (5 bases). CDR3 size: 18 residues. V was trimmed by 5 bases and J by 2 bases, leaving 25 bases between them. Germline V lookup: CDR1 SGHNT, CDR2 YENEEA. CDR3 sequence (DNA): TGTGCCAGCAGCCCACGACCCCCAGGAGGTAGGGCCACCTACGAGCAGTACTTC. Amino acids: CASSPRPPGGRATYEQYF.

This clonotype has just a few counts. The V call is TRBV20-1, the J call TRBJ1-3; 9 bases fit TRBD1. CDR1 and CDR2 (germline): DFQATT, SNEGSKA (reference sequence). The CDR3 is made up of 15 amino acids. The V gene end was trimmed by 3 bases and the J gene end by 4 bases; junction bases not matched to a gene: 7. The CDR3 DNA follows: TGCAGTGCTAGCAGAACAGGGGGCGCCGGAAACACCATATATTTT. It is translated as CSASRTGGAGNTIYF.

This clonotype came up once. This rearrangement joins TRBV10-3 to TRBJ2-7; 11 nucleotides agree with TRBD1. V was pared by 6 bases and J by 7 bases, with 8 bases of the junction left unmatched. This CDR3 is 14 amino acids long. Germline values: CDR1 ENHRY, CDR2 SYGVKD. Here the CDR3 reads CAISQPGQGGEQYF. The CDR3 DNA is TGTGCCATCAGCCAACCGGGACAGGGGGGTGAGCAGTACTTC.

The chain is built from TRBV12-3 or TRBV12-4 and TRBJ2-7; D may be TRBD2 (5 bases). The V gene lost 5 bases and the J gene lost 4 bases, with 15 bases spanning the gap. This CDR3 has 14 amino acids. The CDR3 loop is CASSRGNTGYEQYF. CDR3 DNA sequence: TGTGCCAGCAGTCGAGGGAACACCGGGTACGAGCAGTACTTC.

V is TRBV20-1 and J is TRBJ2-1, with TRBD2 as a possible D gene (5 bases). Germline CDR1 reads DFQATT; CDR2 reads SNEGSKA (reference sequence). The CDR3 loop spans 14 amino acids. With 5 bases removed from V and 0 bases from J, the gap between germline ends came to 11 bases. The chain's CDR3 is CSAASGSSYNEQFF. The CDR3 DNA sequence: TGCAGTGCTGCCAGCGGCTCCTCCTACAATGAGCAGTTCTTC.

The table lists this clonotype with a few counts. One base away lies a much larger clone, so this may be a sequencing read error. The rearrangement joins TRBV2 to TRBJ1-6; D remains ambiguous. The CDR3 runs to 14 residues. The V gene's germline CDR1 is SNHLY and CDR2 FYNNEI. The V end was cut by 11 bases, the J end by 10 bases, with 21 bases between. The CDR3 nucleotides are TGTGCCGGCGATGGGGTCCCGCGCCAGTCACCCCTCCACTTT. This translates into CAGDGVPRQSPLHF.

The V gene is TRBV14, the J gene TRBJ2-7; 12 nucleotides match TRBD2. The length of the CDR3 is 16 residues. From germline, CDR1 is SGHDN and CDR2 FVKESK. V lost 2 bases, J lost 6 bases, and 8 bases stayed unmatched. CDR3 region: CASSQLELAGGREQYF. Written as DNA, the CDR3 is TGTGCCAGCAGCCAATTAGAACTAGCGGGAGGCCGCGAGCAGTACTTC.

The J gene is TRBJ1-1, the V gene TRBV4-3, with D uncertain. The CDR3 totals 16 residues. Germline V gene data show CDR1 as LGHNA and CDR2 as YSLEER. Trimming removed 0 bases from V and 6 bases from J, with 17 bases in between. The CDR3 region has the DNA TGCGCCAGCAGCCAAGATCCATGGGAAGGGAGCTCTGAAGCTTTCTTT. It codes for CASSQDPWEGSSEAFF.

In regard to this clonotype: Germline and junction disagree at one end, which may indicate a read error. The genes are TRBV19 and TRBJ1-4; D not resolved. CDR1 is LNHDA, CDR2 SQIVND, per germline (reference sequence). The CDR3 has 14 amino acids. The CDR3 spells CASTGSHVNGKLFF. Here the CDR3 DNA reads TGTGCCAGTACCGGGAGCCACGTAAATGGAAAACTGTTTTTT.

This clonotype was seen many times. The J gene is TRBJ1-2, the V gene TRBV20-1; TRBD1 matches at 7 bases. The germline V gene encodes CDR1 DFQATT and CDR2 SNEGSKA (reference sequence). V lost 1 base, J lost 7 bases, and 9 bases stayed unmatched. The CDR3 sequence is 14 residues long. CDR3 sequence: CSARADRWLSGYTF. The CDR3, as DNA: TGCAGTGCTAGAGCGGACAGGTGGTTGTCTGGCTACACCTTC.

About this clonotype: A much larger clone lies one base from this, so it may be a read error. A read error is likely, as this CDR3 ends without the conserved phenylalanine or tryptophan. The chain recombines TRBV5-6 with TRBJ1-2, with unresolved D. Trimming shortened V by 4 bases and J by 6 bases, and 13 bases separated the two germline ends. The germline V gene encodes CDR1 SGHDT and CDR2 YYEEEE. The CDR3 loop spans 13 amino acids. This CDR3 is CASSPIGLDGYTS. The CDR3 nucleotides are TGTGCCAGCAGCCCGATAGGGTTGGATGGCTACACCTCC.

V is TRBV19 and J is TRBJ2-2; the match to TRBD1 covers 7 bases. V lost 6 bases and J lost 4; bases outside the gene matches: 8. There are 15 residues in the CDR3. Germline-derived CDR1 and CDR2 are LNHDA and SQIVND (reference sequence). The CDR3 loop reads CASRGTALSTGELFF. DNA for the CDR3: TGTGCCAGTAGGGGGACAGCCCTAAGCACCGGGGAGCTGTTTTTT.

This clonotype appeared a few times. The chain employs TRBV28 and TRBJ2-7; perhaps TRBD2 as D (6 bases). Per germline, CDR1 MDHEN and CDR2 SYDVKM. V shed 7 bases and J shed 6 bases, with 10 bases lying between them. The length of the CDR3 is 11 residues. CDR3 nucleotides: TGTGCCAGCACTCGGGGAGGCGAGCAGTACTTC. Translation: CASTRGGEQYF. Variable domain in full (rest from reference TRBV28 and TRBJ2-7): DVKVTQSSRYLVKRTGEKVFLECVQDMDHENMFWYRQDPGLGLRLIYFSYDVKMKEKGDIPEGYSVSREKKERFSLILESASTNQTSMYLCASTRGGEQYFGPGTRLTVT.

This clonotype was detected only a few times. This chain joins TRBV4-2 and TRBJ1-5, with a possible D match to TRBD1 (6 bases). CDR3 length equals 16 residues. V lost 0 bases and J 4 bases, leaving 13 bases between the germline ends. Per germline, CDR1 LGHNA and CDR2 YNFKEQ. The CDR3 nucleotides are TGTGCCAGCAGCCAAGACGGGGGCAGCAAGAATCAGCCCCAGCATTTT. It codes for CASSQDGGSKNQPQHF.

The chain joins TRBV10-2 to TRBJ2-3; 10 bases align to TRBD2. This CDR3 comprises 12 residues. Trimming removed 8 bases from V and 4 bases from J; junction bases left unmatched: 0. Germline assignment: CDR1 WSHSY and CDR2 SAAADI. The CDR3 DNA is TGCGCCAGCCTAGCGGGAGCAGATACGCAGTATTTT. Protein: CASLAGADTQYF.